Below are 30 T cell receptor beta chains sequenced from a single sample in a study of shared T cell receptors in the human thymus. Measured with immunoSEQ multiplex PCR; TCRdb has only the in-frame clones, and not every one. The table records roughly 550,000 clones, approximately 80% of them present only once. The same sample was also studied in work on human thymus T cells.

Sequencing was performed on thymocytes. The source is a boy in the first two years of life with a congenital heart defect.

A single count supports this clone. The gene calls are TRBV5-6 and TRBJ2-3; D is perhaps TRBD2 (6 bases). This CDR3 has 17 amino acids. V was shortened by 0 bases and J by 0 bases, with 14 bases between the two germline ends. Germline assignment: CDR1 SGHDT and CDR2 YYEEEE. The CDR3, as DNA: TGTGCCAGCAGCTTGGAATCCCTAGCGCCAAGCACAGATACGCAGTATTTT. Translating gives CASSLESLAPSTDTQYF.

The chain links TRBV6-6 to TRBJ1-2; TRBD1 aligns across 7 bases. V lost 0 bases to trimming and J lost 2 bases; unmatched junction nucleotides: 3. Germline-derived CDR1 and CDR2 are MNHNY and SVGAGI (reference sequence). The length of the CDR3 is 15 residues. CDR3 coding DNA: TGTGCCAGCAGTTACTCCGCACAGGGGAACTATGGCTACACCTTC. Amino acids: CASSYSAQGNYGYTF.

The chain recombines TRBV5-1 with TRBJ2-7; 9 nucleotides agree with TRBD2. Trimming cost V 0 bases and J 5 bases; bases outside gene matches: 6. CDR3 size: 15 residues. Germline V lookup: CDR1 SGHRS, CDR2 YFSETQ. Here the CDR3 reads CASSLVSGSRDEQYF. DNA for the CDR3: TGCGCCAGCAGCTTGGTTAGCGGGAGTCGGGACGAGCAGTACTTC.

This chain joins TRBV5-6 and TRBJ2-1; D perhaps matches TRBD1 (6 bases). Between the trimmed V and J ends, which lost 5 bases and 1 base, there was a span of 13 bases. Germline CDR1 reads SGHDT; CDR2 reads YYEEEE. This CDR3 has 15 residues. The CDR3 DNA is TGTGCCAGCAGGAGATACAGGGCTTCCTACAATGAGCAGTTCTTC. Translated, it gives CASRRYRASYNEQFF. The complete variable domain, with remaining parts taken from reference TRBV5-6 and TRBJ2-1, reads DAGVTQSPTHLIKTRGQQVTLRCSPKSGHDTVSWYQQALGQGPQFIFQYYEEEERQRGNFPDRFSGHQFPNYSSELNVNALLLGDSALYLCASRRYRASYNEQFFGPGTRLTVL.

In its sample, this clone was seen a few times. V gene TRBV18 combines with J gene TRBJ1-3; TRBD1 matches at 8 bases. The CDR3 loop spans 18 amino acids. Trimming removed 0 bases from V and 0 bases from J; junction bases left unmatched: 7. CDR1 is KGHSH, CDR2 LQKENI, per germline. CDR3 loop: CASSPPGQEPSSGNTIYF. The CDR3, as DNA: TGTGCCAGCTCACCACCGGGACAGGAGCCTAGCTCTGGAAACACCATATATTTT.

The rearrangement uses TRBV18 and TRBJ1-3, with TRBD1 matching 7 bases. The J segment lost 2 bases and the V segment lost 3 bases, leaving 4 bases of the junction unmatched. CDR1 and CDR2 (germline): KGHSH, LQKENI. The CDR3 spans 15 residues. The DNA for the CDR3 is TGTGCCAGCTCACCCGGGACAGCTACTGGAAACACCATATATTTT. It yields the protein CASSPGTATGNTIYF.

The CDR3: CASSPTGRAWSYNEQFF. The CDR3 coding sequence is TGCGCCAGCAGCCCCACGGGGAGGGCCTGGTCCTACAATGAGCAGTTCTTC. The rearrangement uses TRBV5-1 and TRBJ2-1, with 7 nucleotides matching TRBD2. The germline V gene encodes CDR1 SGHRS and CDR2 YFSETQ. This CDR3 region has 17 residues. Trimming removed 4 bases from V and 1 base from J; junction bases left unmatched: 11.

The CDR3 spells CASSSTGELYEQYF. CDR3 DNA: TGTGCCAGCAGTTCAACAGGGGAGTTGTACGAGCAGTACTTC. The chain links TRBV27 to TRBJ2-7, with 7 bases fitting TRBD1. This CDR3 has 14 residues. Trimming took 4 bases from V and 4 from J; bases not matched to a gene: 7. The V gene's germline CDR1 is MNHEY and CDR2 SMNVEV (reference sequence).

The J gene is TRBJ2-7, the V gene TRBV10-1; a weak D match, TRBD2 (5 bases). This CDR3 contains 13 residues. Trimming removed 3 bases at V and 4 bases at J, with 10 bases between. Germline CDR1 reads WNHNN; CDR2 reads SYGVQD (reference sequence). The CDR3 DNA reads TGCGCCAGCAGTGACGGACTCGGGTACGAGCAGTACTTC. Translating it yields CASSDGLGYEQYF.

The chain combines TRBV5-1 with TRBJ2-7; 10 bases line up with TRBD2. J lost 6 bases, V lost 4 bases, and 19 bases had no gene match. Germline V lookup: CDR1 SGHRS, CDR2 YFSETQ. The CDR3 contains 18 residues. The CDR3 loop is CASSHGLAVSGKLGEQYF. In DNA, the CDR3 is TGCGCCAGCAGCCATGGACTAGCGGTGTCTGGGAAGTTGGGCGAGCAGTACTTC.

This chain uses TRBV29-1 with TRBJ2-7, with D unresolved. The germline gives CDR1 SQVTM, CDR2 ANQGSEA. The CDR3 has 12 residues. Trimming cost V 5 bases and J 0 bases, with 8 bases left between them. CDR3: CSVLTSSYEQYF. For the CDR3, the DNA is TGCAGCGTTCTGACTTCCTCCTACGAGCAGTACTTC.

This rearrangement joins TRBV10-3 to TRBJ2-3; 9 bases agree with TRBD2. In germline, CDR1 is ENHRY, CDR2 SYGVKD. The V gene end was trimmed by 1 base and the J gene end by 3 bases; junction bases not matched to a gene: 5. The CDR3 runs to 16 residues. CDR3 sequence (DNA): TGTGCCATCAGTGAGTTGCGGGAGGGCAGGACAGATACGCAGTATTTT. Its translation: CAISELREGRTDTQYF.

CDR3 region: CASKSSGISGANVLTF. The CDR3 DNA is TGCGCCAGCAAATCTAGCGGGATCTCTGGGGCCAACGTCCTGACTTTC. V usage is TRBV10-2 and J usage is TRBJ2-6; 9 nucleotides line up with TRBD2. The J segment lost 0 bases and the V segment lost 7 bases, leaving 4 bases of the junction unmatched. Per the germline V gene, CDR1 is WSHSY and CDR2 is SAAADI. The CDR3 has 16 residues.

This chain joins TRBV6-5 and TRBJ2-7, with D possibly being TRBD2 (6 bases). The CDR3 has 15 residues. CDR1 is MNHEY, CDR2 SVGAGI, per germline. Deletions cut 0 bases from V and 4 bases from J, with 13 bases between. CDR3 bases: TGTGCCAGCAGTTACTCGCGGGGAGGAGGTTACGAGCAGTACTTC. Its translation is CASSYSRGGGYEQYF.

This clone was observed a few times. V usage is TRBV28 and J usage is TRBJ1-3, with unresolved D. The length of the CDR3 is 15 residues. CDR1 MDHEN and CDR2 SYDVKM come from the germline V gene. V lost 6 bases and J lost 0, with 12 bases in between. As DNA, the CDR3 is TGTGCCAGCAGCAACAGAGGACTCTCTGGAAACACCATATATTTT. The encoded protein is CASSNRGLSGNTIYF.

The J gene is TRBJ1-2, the V gene TRBV5-1; D not certain. V gave up 4 bases and J gave up 0 bases, with 16 bases separating them. CDR3 length equals 16 residues. The germline CDR1 and CDR2 sequences are SGHRS and YFSETQ. The CDR3 region is CASSRDSREANYGYTF. CDR3 bases: TGCGCCAGCAGCCGGGATTCGCGGGAGGCTAACTATGGCTACACCTTC.

The rearrangement links TRBV10-2 to TRBJ2-1, with 8 bases identical to TRBD1. Germline CDR1 and CDR2: WSHSY and SAAADI. The CDR3 has 15 residues. V lost 2 bases, J lost 5 bases, and 5 bases stayed unmatched. CDR3 nucleotide sequence: TGCGCCAGCAGTGAGATCGGACAGGGCGACAATGAGCAGTTCTTC. As protein: CASSEIGQGDNEQFF.

This rearrangement joins TRBV28 to TRBJ2-4; a possible D gene is TRBD2 (6 bases). Trimming stripped 2 bases from V and 2 bases from J, with 7 bases between. The CDR3 spans 14 residues. Germline assignment: CDR1 MDHEN and CDR2 SYDVKM. CDR3 sequence reads: CASSLAGSKNIQYF. The CDR3 DNA sequence: TGTGCCAGCAGTTTAGCGGGATCCAAAAACATTCAGTACTTC.

This clone came up a few times. V is TRBV15 and J is TRBJ1-5; D possibly corresponds to TRBD1 (5 bases). The CDR3 extends over 17 amino acids. Germline-derived CDR1 and CDR2 are LNHNV and YYDKDF (reference sequence). Deletions cut 0 bases from V and 3 bases from J, with 15 bases between. The CDR3 here is CATSRDLGTVANQPQHF. For the CDR3, the DNA is TGTGCCACCAGCAGAGATTTAGGGACTGTTGCCAATCAGCCCCAGCATTTT.

V and J are TRBV4-1 and TRBJ2-1; 9 positions agree with TRBD2. Germline V gene lookup returns CDR1 MGHRA and CDR2 YSYEKL. The V and J ends lost 4 bases and 9 bases, in that order; junction bases with no gene match: 13. This CDR3 contains 16 residues. CDR3 bases: TGCGCCAGCAGCCGCACCGGGCGCGGGGGGGGCGGTGAGCAGTTCTTC. Translation gives CASSRTGRGGGGEQFF.

The chain links TRBV7-3 to TRBJ2-1; D remains unclear. The CDR3 totals 14 residues. V was pared by 5 bases and J by 1 base, with 9 bases between. The germline V gene has CDR1 SGHTA and CDR2 FQGTGA. CDR3 nucleotides: TGTGCCAGCAGCCCCACTTCGTCCTACAATGAGCAGTTCTTC. Protein product: CASSPTSSYNEQFF. The variable domain in full, completed from reference TRBV7-3 and TRBJ2-1, reads GAGVSQTPSNKVTEKGKYVELRCDPISGHTALYWYRQSLGQGPEFLIYFQGTGAADDSGLPNDRFFAVRPEGSVSTLKIQRTERGDSAVYLCASSPTSSYNEQFFGPGTRLTVL.

This chain uses TRBV7-2 with TRBJ1-5; 7 bases agree with TRBD1. V trimming: 5 bases; J trimming: 0 bases; junction bases outside the gene matches: 10. This CDR3 has 17 amino acids. From germline, CDR1 is SGHTA and CDR2 FQGNSA. CDR3 nucleotides: TGTGCCAGCAGCCCCCCAGGACAGGCATATAGCAATCAGCCCCAGCATTTT. Protein sequence: CASSPPGQAYSNQPQHF. Based on the CDR3 plus reference TRBV7-2 and TRBJ1-5, the full variable domain is GAGVSQSPSNKVTEKGKDVELRCDPISGHTALYWYRQSLGQGLEFLIYFQGNSAPDKSGLPSDRFSAERTGGSVSTLTIQRTQQEDSAVYLCASSPPGQAYSNQPQHFGDGTRLSIL.

The chain is built from TRBV4-1 and TRBJ2-3; TRBD2 aligns across 8 bases. The germline CDR1 and CDR2 sequences are MGHRA and YSYEKL. Germline trimming cut 1 base from V and 6 bases from J; bases unmatched to any gene: 0. The CDR3 length is 13 residues. The CDR3 here is CASSQAGGDTQYF. DNA for the CDR3: TGCGCCAGCAGCCAAGCGGGAGGGGATACGCAGTATTTT.

The chain is built from TRBV19 and TRBJ2-7; TRBD2 is a possible D gene (6 bases). CDR3 length equals 13 residues. Trimming removed 9 bases at V and 3 bases at J, with 15 bases between. Germline lookup yields CDR1 LNHDA and CDR2 SQIVND (reference sequence). This CDR3 is CASTGTPYYEQYF. The DNA of the CDR3 is TGTGCCAGCACCGGGACTCCGTACTACGAGCAGTACTTC.

The genes are TRBV7-6 and TRBJ2-1; D may be TRBD1 (5 bases). The V gene's germline CDR1 is SGHVS and CDR2 FNYEAQ. The length of the CDR3 is 16 residues. The V end lost 5 bases, the J end lost 0 bases, and 14 bases lay between the germline ends. The CDR3, as DNA: TGTGCCAGCAGCCCGCGGCAGGGCCACTCCTACAATGAGCAGTTCTTC. Translating it yields CASSPRQGHSYNEQFF. Based on the CDR3 plus reference TRBV7-6 and TRBJ2-1, the full variable domain is GAGVSQSPRYKVTKRGQDVALRCDPISGHVSLYWYRQALGQGPEFLTYFNYEAQQDKSGLPNDRFSAERPEGSISTLTIQRTEQRDSAMYRCASSPRQGHSYNEQFFGPGTRLTVL.

The chain recombines TRBV6-5 with TRBJ1-3; 12 bases line up with TRBD1. The CDR3 is made up of 16 amino acids. Germline CDR1 and CDR2: MNHEY and SVGAGI. Trimming took 2 bases from V and 4 from J; bases not matched to a gene: 3. CDR3 nucleotides: TGTGCCAGCAGTTACGGGACAGGGGGCAGAGGAAACACCATATATTTT. Translated: CASSYGTGGRGNTIYF.

The chain is built from TRBV5-6 and TRBJ1-2; D is unclear. Germline loops: CDR1 SGHDT, CDR2 YYEEEE. The V and J ends lost 5 bases and 6 bases respectively, with 11 bases between them. This CDR3 spans 12 amino acids. The CDR3 nucleotides are TGTGCCAGCAGTTGGAGGGCCCATGGCTACACCTTC. Protein: CASSWRAHGYTF.

This chain connects TRBV29-1 to TRBJ2-1; weak D call: TRBD2 (6 bases). Looked up from germline, CDR1 is SQVTM and CDR2 is ANQGSEA. V was shortened by 4 bases and J by 4 bases, with 20 bases between the two germline ends. The length of the CDR3 is 16 residues. The CDR3, as DNA: TGCAGCGTTGTCCGCTCGGGACTCGAATCATACAATGAGCAGTTCTTC. As protein: CSVVRSGLESYNEQFF.

The gene calls are TRBV11-3 and TRBJ2-1, with 7 bases that match TRBD2. J lost 1 base, V lost 1 base, and 7 bases had no gene match. This CDR3 contains 17 residues. Germline loops: CDR1 SGHNT, CDR2 YENEEA. The CDR3 region is CASSLGRGRSSYNEQFF. The CDR3 nucleotides read TGTGCCAGCAGCTTAGGACGCGGGAGAAGTTCCTACAATGAGCAGTTCTTC.

J is TRBJ2-6 and V is TRBV5-1; D is perhaps TRBD2 (6 bases). There are 16 residues in the CDR3. Looked up from germline, CDR1 is SGHRS and CDR2 is YFSETQ. Trimming took 3 bases from V and 1 from J, leaving 11 bases between them. CDR3 in DNA: TGCGCCAGCAGCTCTCGGCGGGAATCTGGGGCCAACGTCCTGACTTTC. Translating gives CASSSRRESGANVLTF.